The TCR beta chain described here comes from a study of PD-1 blockade in classical Hodgkin lymphoma. Looking at the study overall: Patients were given intravenous nivolumab, 3 mg/kg, every 2 weeks. Overall study findings and caveats: After ASCT, patients who started nivolumab under 1 year later were excluded. A significant rise in TCR diversity by C4D1 was seen for CD4+ but not CD8+ cells.

The data were produced by immunoSEQ multiplex PCR, yet TCRdb's version contains in-frame clones alone and is incomplete. The sample lists 42,000 or so clones, roughly nine tenths occurring once. This clone has just a few counts. Its matching antigen is unknown. Relapse after autologous stem cell transplantation occurred in every patient, and brentuximab vedotin exposure varied. Each best response was a complete response, a partial response or progressive disease. The clonotype was recovered from a human donor with classical Hodgkin lymphoma. Specimen: peripheral blood mononuclear cells (PBMCs), collected before the second cycle of nivolumab.

The DNA for the CDR3 is TGCAGCGCCTCCCTGGGAGGACCCTACGAGCAGTACTTC. Translating gives CSASLGGPYEQYF. This chain uses TRBV29-1 with TRBJ2-7; D perhaps matches TRBD2 (6 bases). CDR3 size: 13 residues. Trimming took 7 bases from V and 2 from J, leaving 15 bases between them. Germline V gene lookup returns CDR1 SQVTM and CDR2 ANQGSEA.